Reported below is one T cell receptor beta chain. The antigen is not known. TCRdb reprocessed the PCR reads using MiXCR. This sample has about 38,000 clones; around 47% occur once, and the top ten carry around a quarter. The CDR3 length is 15 residues. CDR1 PRHDT and CDR2 FYEKMQ come from the germline V gene (reference sequence). Trimming took off 2 bases at V and 8 bases at J, with 18 bases between the two ends. The record originates from a study of metastatic and nonmetastatic thyroid tumors. Study findings and constraints: According to reports, the diversity of TCR beta was significantly higher in malignant thyroid tumors than in benign nodules, and this held in both blood and tumor samples.

Patients had received no treatment of any kind before thyroid surgery. The chain is built from TRBV13 and TRBJ1-2; D is perhaps TRBD1 (5 bases). This receptor was obtained from a male donor with papillary thyroid cancer or a benign thyroid nodule (not recorded which). Some clones in this sample may be carry-over from other donors' samples. Specimen: tumor tissue. This chain's CDR3 is CASSLMAGRNSGYTF. The CDR3 DNA follows: TGTGCCAGCAGCTTAATGGCAGGGAGGAATAGCGGCTACACCTTC.